The clone carrying this T cell receptor (beta chain) turned up a few times. Its antigen is unknown. The data stem from a study of T-cell memory formation after mild COVID-19. Study overall: Clusters were largely donor specific.

The study, taken as a whole, reports: The study detected some responding clones in pre-infection memory, suggesting cross-reactive memory joined. Later expanders leaned CD4+, whereas day 15 to 85 contracting clones were balanced CD4/CD8. Mainly in CM and EM were contracting CD4+ clones; CD8+ were in EMRA.

Using its own MiXCR run on the 5' RACE reads, TCRdb lists one record per CDR3 protein. The profile shows about 390,000 distinct CDR3 sequences, about 17% of them singletons. With 4 bases removed from V and 0 bases from J, the gap between germline ends came to 15 bases. This CDR3 spans 17 amino acids. Germline values: CDR1 MGHRA, CDR2 YSYEKL. This TCR was sampled from a man younger than 35 who had mild COVID-19 (a few samples of this study predate the infection). Cell type and time point are not known. The sequenced sample was PBMCs or a T cell subset sorted from them (not recorded which). The chain combines TRBV4-1 with TRBJ2-2; D is undetermined. Here the CDR3 DNA reads TGCGCCAGCAGCCGGGTCAAGAGGATAGCGAACACCGGGGAGCTGTTTTTT. It yields the protein CASSRVKRIANTGELFF.